This T cell receptor beta chain is drawn from a study of OX40 agonist ivuxolimab in advanced cancers. Study-wide context: Ivuxolimab, which targeted the costimulatory receptor OX40 (CD134), was an agonistic, fully human IgG2 monoclonal antibody. Intravenous ivuxolimab was administered to patients every 2 weeks at six dose levels: 0.01, 0.1, 0.3, 1.5, 3 and 10 mg/kg. Patients were allowed to have had prior anti-PD-1, anti-PD-L1 or anti-CTLA-4 therapy, and 30% to 40% of the dose-escalation patients had previously received checkpoint inhibitors. Peripheral TCRbeta sequencing was intended to test whether TCR sequence diversity was altered and clonal T-cell expansion was caused by ivuxolimab. Of the roughly 51 patients in dose escalation, some 19 had hepatocellular carcinoma, some 15 had melanoma, 9 had renal cell carcinoma and 9 had head and neck cancer. Three dose-escalation patients achieved partial responses, one with hepatocellular carcinoma and two with cutaneous melanoma. In the dose-escalation cohort, over 65% of patients were male, and the mean age was approximately 55 years, with a range of about 23 to 85. The paper reports the monotherapy dose-escalation portion (N = 52 patients) of the phase I ivuxolimab trial. What the study reported, not specific to this receptor: Antigen specificity was not determined for the clonally expanded peripheral T cells. After ivuxolimab, expanded clones were on average more numerous among CD8+ T cells than among CD4+ T cells. Low levels of normalized T-cell clonal expansion were also shown by some nonresponding patients. Partial responders in the 0.1-3.0 mg/kg groups had among the lowest normalized peripheral clonal expansion, especially among CD8+ T cells. At doses of 0.1 to 3.0 mg/kg, clonal expansion of both CD4+ and CD8+ blood T cells was observed from baseline to week 6.

For sequencing of the TCRbeta CDR3 region, genomic DNA was extracted from the sorted cells. The immunoSEQ Assay was used to sequence the TCRbeta CDR3 regions. In its TCRdb copy, this immuneACCESS table keeps in-frame sequences only and misses some clones. Where compared with another copy, unresolved V genes explain less than half of these, and the others have no known cause. The sample data list about 70,000 clones, and 80% to 90% of these were observed just once. The ten top clones hold approximately 1% of the sample. Details on this clone: Its antigen remains unidentified. It has no much larger one-base neighbor in the sample; base qualities were not kept.

Relative to germline, V is 1 base shorter and J is 1 base shorter, with 7 bases between their ends. The germline V gene provides CDR1 MNHNS and CDR2 SASEGT. Inclusive of the bounding cysteine and phenylalanine, the CDR3 is 14 residues long. The DNA shown is the 42-base CDR3, in frame from base 1. The trial excluded patients who had a history of autoimmune disease or who were on systemic immunosuppression. Peripheral blood for TCR sequencing was collected from all dose cohorts at baseline, on cycle 4 day 1, and on cycle 7 day 1. The samples were drawn from a first-in-human, open-label, multicenter phase I dose-escalation trial of ivuxolimab. Adults with locally advanced or metastatic head and neck squamous cell, hepatocellular, melanoma or renal cell carcinoma were enrolled in the trial. Before TCR sequencing, CD4+ T cells and CD8+ T cells from peripheral blood were sorted into separate populations.

The chain joins TRBV6-1 to TRBJ2-5; no confident D gene assignment can be made. The TCR comes from an adult with an advanced solid tumor such as melanoma, head and neck, liver or kidney cancer. Sequenced material: CD4+ or CD8+ T cells sorted from blood, taken in a trial of the OX40 agonist ivuxolimab. CDR3 sequence: CASSEGWGQETQYF. Here is the DNA: TGTGCCAGCAGTGAAGGATGGGGCCAAGAGACCCAGTACTTC.